The 26 T cell receptor beta chains in this list originate from one sample, sequenced in a study of response to subunit inactivated influenza vaccine listed by TCRdb under 2018. Receptors were amplified or captured by RT-PCR. Sequencing used an Illumina HiSeq 2500. TCRdb redid the processing of the public reads, applying fastp at Q25 and MiXCR, and retained in-frame beta chains. When rows share a CDR3 protein, they turn into one entry using the most common DNA and genes. In all, the sample holds over 150,000 distinct CDR3 sequences, and approximately 9.2% of those were seen once. Approximately 11% of the sample lies in the top ten. The sample was non-naive T cells sorted from PBMCs, taken on the day of vaccination. Read against the paper, the sample's cell subset or site label means: memory T cell fraction. The receptors were gathered from a man between 45 and 60 years old who received an inactivated influenza vaccine. Donor details come from another sample of the same person, matched by shared clones.

At least ten counts were recorded for this clonotype. The chain employs TRBV2 and TRBJ2-3; D uncertain. The CDR3 is 14 residues long. V dropped 2 bases and J dropped 5 bases, with 11 bases sitting between them. CDR1 SNHLY and CDR2 FYNNEI come from the germline V gene. CDR3: CASSEILLGDTQYF. DNA for the CDR3: TGTGCCAGCAGTGAAATACTACTGGGAGATACGCAGTATTTT.

Here the CDR3 DNA reads TGTGCCAGCAGTGAAACCGGGACCCCGTTCCCCTATGGCTACACCTTC. This sequence encodes CASSETGTPFPYGYTF. The chain links TRBV6-1 to TRBJ1-2, with D possibly being TRBD1 (5 bases). The CDR3 sequence is 16 residues long. The V end was cut by 2 bases, the J end by 4 bases, with 17 bases between. Germline CDR1 is MNHNS and CDR2 is SASEGT.

This clonotype showed up many times. The gene calls are TRBV25-1 and TRBJ2-5; 7 bases align to TRBD2. With 4 bases clipped from V and 1 base from J, the junction kept 9 bases outside the gene matches. CDR3 length: 16 residues. The germline CDR1 and CDR2 sequences are MGHDK and SYGVNS. In nucleotides, the CDR3 is TGTGCCAGCAGTGCTCTAGCGGCGCCGATCCAAGAGACCCAGTACTTC. This translates into CASSALAAPIQETQYF.

There are a few counts of this clonotype. The V and J genes are TRBV20-1 and TRBJ2-7; 10 positions agree with TRBD2. Trimming cost V 2 bases and J 4 bases; bases outside gene matches: 5. This CDR3 region has 14 residues. Per the germline V gene, CDR1 is DFQATT and CDR2 is SNEGSKA (reference sequence). CDR3 loop: CSARTPSGGYEQYF. In nucleotides, the CDR3 is TGCAGTGCTAGAACTCCTAGCGGGGGTTACGAGCAGTACTTC.

In its sample, this clonotype was seen many times. The CDR3 DNA follows: TGCGCCAGCAGCGCTGAGAATGAGCAGTTCTTC. Its translation: CASSAENEQFF. J is TRBJ2-1 and V is TRBV5-1; D not resolved. The V and J ends lost 4 bases and 7 bases respectively, with 6 bases between them. CDR1 and CDR2 (germline): SGHRS, YFSETQ. This CDR3 has 11 residues.

The V and J genes are TRBV20-1 and TRBJ2-3; D possibly uses TRBD1 or TRBD2 (5 bases each). V dropped 5 bases and J dropped 0 bases, with 9 bases sitting between them. CDR3 length: 13 residues. Germline V gene sequence: CDR1 DFQATT, CDR2 SNEGSKA (reference sequence). In DNA, the CDR3 is TGCAGTGCTTTGGGGGATAGCACAGATACGCAGTATTTT. Translated: CSALGDSTDTQYF.

This clonotype was observed a few times. The chain joins TRBV28 to TRBJ1-6; D is unresolved. V was trimmed by 4 bases and J by 5 bases, leaving 9 bases between them. The CDR3 is 14 amino acids. Per germline, CDR1 MDHEN and CDR2 SYDVKM. The CDR3 DNA reads as TGTGCCAGCAGTTCTGGGCTGAATAATTCACCCCTCCACTTT. Its protein product is CASSSGLNNSPLHF.

There are a few counts of this clonotype. The J gene is TRBJ1-6, the V gene TRBV28, with D unresolved. The CDR3 loop spans 13 amino acids. Germline V gene lookup returns CDR1 MDHEN and CDR2 SYDVKM. V was pared by 1 base and J by 14 bases, with 12 bases between. The CDR3 DNA reads as TGTGCCAGCAGTTTATATTGGTGGGCTGCCCTCCACTTT. Amino acids: CASSLYWWAALHF.

The gene calls are TRBV25-1 and TRBJ2-3; the match to TRBD2 covers 7 bases. J gave up 2 bases and V 4 bases, and 3 bases lay outside the gene matches. Germline CDR1 is MGHDK and CDR2 is SYGVNS. The length of the CDR3 is 14 residues. The CDR3 loop reads CASSGAGYTDTQYF. The CDR3, as DNA: TGTGCCAGCAGTGGAGCGGGGTACACAGATACGCAGTATTTT.

The genes are TRBV5-6 and TRBJ2-7; 8 bases align to TRBD2. The CDR3 has 13 amino acids. Germline-derived CDR1 and CDR2 are SGHDT and YYEEEE. J gave up 4 bases and V 4 bases, and 4 bases lay outside the gene matches. CDR3 residues: CASSNRGGYEQYF. The CDR3 nucleotides read TGTGCCAGCAGCAACCGGGGGGGTTACGAGCAGTACTTC.

The V call is TRBV20-1, the J call TRBJ2-5, with TRBD2 matching over 9 bases. After removal of 3 bases from V and 0 bases from J, the junction contained 5 bases not matched to a gene. This CDR3 contains 15 residues. Germline V gives CDR1 DFQATT, CDR2 SNEGSKA (reference sequence). Written as DNA, the CDR3 is TGCAGTGCTAGGAGGCTAGCGGGGAACCAAGAGACCCAGTACTTC. It is translated as CSARRLAGNQETQYF.

V usage is TRBV24-1 and J usage is TRBJ2-3; 11 bases match TRBD1. The J segment lost 7 bases and the V segment lost 3 bases, leaving 11 bases of the junction unmatched. There are 17 residues in the CDR3. From germline, CDR1 is KGHDR and CDR2 SFDVKD. The CDR3 coding sequence is TGTGCCACCAGTGATCTCGACGGGACAGGGGGAGGGTATACGCAGTATTTT. It translates to CATSDLDGTGGGYTQYF.

This clonotype was counted a few times. The chain joins TRBV28 to TRBJ1-1, with no clear D. V was pared by 5 bases and J by 2 bases, with 18 bases between. Germline CDR1 is MDHEN and CDR2 is SYDVKM. This CDR3 region has 16 residues. CDR3 nucleotides: TGTGCCAGCAGTCCCCAGAGTGGCAGAATTAACACTGAAGCTTTCTTT. Protein: CASSPQSGRINTEAFF.

This rearrangement joins TRBV27 to TRBJ2-2; D call uncertain. CDR1 MNHEY and CDR2 SMNVEV come from the germline V gene (reference sequence). The CDR3 totals 17 residues. The germline V and J ends were trimmed by 6 bases and 5 bases, with 22 bases remaining between them. CDR3 loop: CASRAVRGPGYTGELFF. CDR3 bases: TGTGCCAGCAGGGCGGTGCGTGGGCCCGGGTATACCGGGGAGCTGTTTTTT.

This clonotype was counted at least ten times. The rearrangement uses TRBV27 and TRBJ2-3; the D gene is possibly TRBD1 (5 bases). The V end was cut by 8 bases, the J end by 3 bases, with 15 bases between. The CDR3 runs 14 residues. Germline CDR1 and CDR2: MNHEY and SMNVEV (reference sequence). The DNA of the CDR3 is TGTGCCAGCTCCCCCAGGGTCGGGACAGATACGCAGTATTTT. This translates into CASSPRVGTDTQYF.

The V and J genes are TRBV4-3 and TRBJ2-4; 15 nucleotides align to TRBD2. The germline V gene has CDR1 LGHNA and CDR2 YSLEER. The CDR3 spans 19 residues. J was trimmed by 1 base and V by 0 bases; bases with no gene match: 4. The CDR3 reads CASSQDPGTSGRAKNIQYF. The CDR3 nucleotides are TGCGCCAGCAGCCAAGATCCCGGGACTAGCGGGAGGGCCAAAAACATTCAGTACTTC.

This clonotype was seen repeatedly, ten times or more. This chain uses TRBV2 with TRBJ2-3; D unresolved. The germline CDR1 and CDR2 sequences are SNHLY and FYNNEI. The CDR3 runs to 13 residues. CDR3 residues: CAVETYSTDTQYF. CDR3 DNA: TGTGCAGTAGAGACCTATAGCACAGATACGCAGTATTTT.

This clonotype showed up many times. The chain employs TRBV2 and TRBJ1-1; 8 bases align to TRBD1. CDR3 length: 15 amino acids. The J segment lost 4 bases and the V segment lost 2 bases, leaving 6 bases of the junction unmatched. Looked up from germline, CDR1 is SNHLY and CDR2 is FYNNEI. The CDR3: CASSEYQGATTEAFF. CDR3 nucleotide sequence: TGTGCCAGCAGTGAATATCAGGGGGCGACCACTGAAGCTTTCTTT. Using reference TRBV2 and TRBJ1-1 for the parts outside the CDR3, the full variable domain is EPEVTQTPSHQVTQMGQEVILRCVPISNHLYFYWYRQILGQKVEFLVSFYNNEISEKSEIFDDQFSVERPDGSNFTLKIRSTKLEDSAMYFCASSEYQGATTEAFFGQGTRLTVV.

This clonotype was detected ten times or more. The V and J genes are TRBV12-3 or TRBV12-4 and TRBJ2-5; D is perhaps TRBD1 (5 bases). This CDR3 has 14 residues. The germline V and J ends were trimmed by 3 bases and 5 bases, with 13 bases remaining between them. This CDR3 is CASSLTDLGETQYF. The CDR3 coding sequence is TGTGCCAGCAGTTTGACAGACCTTGGGGAGACCCAGTACTTC.

The table lists this clonotype with a few counts. The CDR3 reads CASSYSIPSTDTQYF. The CDR3 bases are TGTGCCAGCAGTTACTCGATACCAAGCACAGATACGCAGTATTTT. This chain joins TRBV6-5 and TRBJ2-3; D gene ambiguous. From germline, CDR1 is MNHEY and CDR2 SVGAGI. The CDR3 totals 15 residues. V dropped 0 bases and J dropped 0 bases, with 7 bases sitting between them.

The V and J genes are TRBV9 and TRBJ2-7; D not resolved. V was shortened by 0 bases and J by 6 bases, with 10 bases between the two germline ends. The CDR3 sequence is 13 residues long. CDR1 is SGDLS, CDR2 YYNGEE, per germline. Written as DNA, the CDR3 is TGTGCCAGCAGCGTAGTAACCTGGGGCGAGCAGTACTTC. It is translated as CASSVVTWGEQYF.

This clonotype was seen at least ten times. This chain joins TRBV5-1 and TRBJ2-1; D might be TRBD1 (5 bases). Trimming left V 1 base short and J 3 bases short, with 17 bases between. CDR1 SGHRS and CDR2 YFSETQ come from the germline V gene. CDR3 length: 17 amino acids. CDR3 sequence: CASSLLGLTEIYNEQFF. Here the CDR3 DNA reads TGCGCCAGCAGCTTGTTGGGCCTGACAGAAATCTACAATGAGCAGTTCTTC.

V is TRBV6-2 or TRBV6-3 and J is TRBJ1-5; TRBD1 matches 8 bases. Germline-derived CDR1 and CDR2 are MNHEY and SVGEGT. With 6 bases clipped from V and 3 bases from J, the junction kept 7 bases outside the gene matches. CDR3 length: 15 amino acids. The CDR3 reads CASRRTGRDNQPQHF. CDR3 in DNA: TGTGCCAGCAGACGGACAGGGAGGGACAATCAGCCCCAGCATTTT.

This clonotype has a handful of counts. The rearrangement joins TRBV5-1 to TRBJ2-1; the match to TRBD2 covers 8 bases. J lost 4 bases, V lost 0 bases, and 6 bases had no gene match. This CDR3 has 16 amino acids. In germline, CDR1 is SGHRS, CDR2 YFSETQ. The CDR3, as DNA: TGCGCCAGCAGCTTGGGGCTAGCGGGCGGTTACAATGAGCAGTTCTTC. Translation gives CASSLGLAGGYNEQFF.

The chain is built from TRBV24-1 and TRBJ2-1; 7 bases map to TRBD2. The germline V gene has CDR1 KGHDR and CDR2 SFDVKD. The CDR3 consists of 13 residues. V lost 1 base and J lost 9; bases outside the gene matches: 2. DNA of the CDR3: TGTGCCACCAGTGATTTTGGGGGGGTTGAGCAGTTCTTC. It codes for CATSDFGGVEQFF.

This clonotype was detected only a few times. J is TRBJ2-7 and V is TRBV20-1, with D perhaps TRBD1 (6 bases). Germline loops: CDR1 DFQATT, CDR2 SNEGSKA (reference sequence). The V and J ends lost 4 bases and 3 bases respectively, with 13 bases between them. This CDR3 spans 13 amino acids. This CDR3 is CSATDSAYYEQYF. CDR3 bases: TGCAGTGCTACGGACAGTGCCTACTACGAGCAGTACTTC.